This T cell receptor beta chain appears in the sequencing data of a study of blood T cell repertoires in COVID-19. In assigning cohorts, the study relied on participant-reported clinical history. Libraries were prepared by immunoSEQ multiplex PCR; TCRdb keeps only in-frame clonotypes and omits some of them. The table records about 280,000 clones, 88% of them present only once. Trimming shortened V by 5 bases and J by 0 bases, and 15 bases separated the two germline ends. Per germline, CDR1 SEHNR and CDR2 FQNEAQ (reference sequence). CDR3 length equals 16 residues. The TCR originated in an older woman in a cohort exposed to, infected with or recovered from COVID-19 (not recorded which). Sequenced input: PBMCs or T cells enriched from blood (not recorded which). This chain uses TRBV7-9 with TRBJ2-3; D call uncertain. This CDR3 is CASSSSDPVSTDTQYF. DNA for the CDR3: TGTGCCAGCAGCAGTTCCGATCCGGTGAGCACAGATACGCAGTATTTT.